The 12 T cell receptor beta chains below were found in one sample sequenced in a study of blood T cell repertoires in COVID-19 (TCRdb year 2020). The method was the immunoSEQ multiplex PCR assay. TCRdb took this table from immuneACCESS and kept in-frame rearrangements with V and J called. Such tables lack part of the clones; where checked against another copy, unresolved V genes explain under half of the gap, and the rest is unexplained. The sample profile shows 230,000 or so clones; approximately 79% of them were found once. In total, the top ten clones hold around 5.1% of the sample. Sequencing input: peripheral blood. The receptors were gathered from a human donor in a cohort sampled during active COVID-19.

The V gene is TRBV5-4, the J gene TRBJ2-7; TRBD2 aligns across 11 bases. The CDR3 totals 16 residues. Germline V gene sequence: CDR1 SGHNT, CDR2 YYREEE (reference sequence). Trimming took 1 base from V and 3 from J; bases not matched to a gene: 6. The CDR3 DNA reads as TGTGCCAGCAGCTTGTCTTATGGACTAGCGGGCTACGAGCAGTACTTC. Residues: CASSLSYGLAGYEQYF.

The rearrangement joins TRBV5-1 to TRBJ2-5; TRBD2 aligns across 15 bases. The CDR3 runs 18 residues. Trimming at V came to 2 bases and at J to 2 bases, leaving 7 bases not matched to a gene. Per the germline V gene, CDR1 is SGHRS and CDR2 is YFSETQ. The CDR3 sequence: CASSFPGLAGGRQETQYF. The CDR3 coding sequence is TGCGCCAGCAGCTTTCCGGGACTAGCGGGAGGTAGACAAGAGACCCAGTACTTC.

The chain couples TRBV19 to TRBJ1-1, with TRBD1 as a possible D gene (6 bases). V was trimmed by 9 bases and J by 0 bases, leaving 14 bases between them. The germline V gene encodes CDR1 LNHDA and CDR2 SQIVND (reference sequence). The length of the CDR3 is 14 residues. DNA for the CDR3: TGTGCCAGCACCCTTACAGGGTTGAACACTGAAGCTTTCTTT. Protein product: CASTLTGLNTEAFF.

Written as DNA, the CDR3 is TGTGCCAGCAGCTTATTCCGTGGGAGAGCCTACGAGCAGTACTTC. Translation: CASSLFRGRAYEQYF. The rearrangement uses TRBV7-9 and TRBJ2-7, with D possibly TRBD2 on 5 matching bases. Germline values: CDR1 SEHNR, CDR2 FQNEAQ (reference sequence). The length of the CDR3 is 15 residues. Trimming took 2 bases from V and 2 from J, leaving 13 bases between them.

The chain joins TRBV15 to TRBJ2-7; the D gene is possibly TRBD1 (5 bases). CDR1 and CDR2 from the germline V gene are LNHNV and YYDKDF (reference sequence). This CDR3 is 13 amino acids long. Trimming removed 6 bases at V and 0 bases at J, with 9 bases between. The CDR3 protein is CATRVTGSYEQYF. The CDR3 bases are TGTGCCACCAGGGTTACAGGCTCCTACGAGCAGTACTTC. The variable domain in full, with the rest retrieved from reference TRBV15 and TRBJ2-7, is DAMVIQNPRYQVTQFGKPVTLSCSQTLNHNVMYWYQQKSSQAPKLLFHYYDKDFNNEADTPDNFQSRRPNTSFCFLDIRSPGLGDTAMYLCATRVTGSYEQYFGPGTRLTVT.

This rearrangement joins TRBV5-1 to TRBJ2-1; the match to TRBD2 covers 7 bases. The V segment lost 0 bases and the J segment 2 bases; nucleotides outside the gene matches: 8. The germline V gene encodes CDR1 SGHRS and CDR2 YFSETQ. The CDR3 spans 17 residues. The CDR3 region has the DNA TGCGCCAGCAGCTTGGTGGGGAGCGGGATACCCTACAATGAGCAGTTCTTC. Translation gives CASSLVGSGIPYNEQFF.

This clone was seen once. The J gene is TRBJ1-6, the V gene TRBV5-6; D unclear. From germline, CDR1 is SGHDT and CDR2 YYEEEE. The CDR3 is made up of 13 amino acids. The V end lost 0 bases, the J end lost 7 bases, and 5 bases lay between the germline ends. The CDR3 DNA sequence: TGTGCCAGCAGCTTGGGGCGGAATTCACCCCTCCACTTT. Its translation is CASSLGRNSPLHF.

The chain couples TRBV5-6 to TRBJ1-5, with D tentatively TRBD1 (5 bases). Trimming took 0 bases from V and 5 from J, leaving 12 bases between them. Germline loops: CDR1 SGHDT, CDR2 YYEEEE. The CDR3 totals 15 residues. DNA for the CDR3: TGTGCCAGCAGCTTGGTAACAGGTCCCGATCAGCCCCAGCATTTT. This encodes CASSLVTGPDQPQHF.

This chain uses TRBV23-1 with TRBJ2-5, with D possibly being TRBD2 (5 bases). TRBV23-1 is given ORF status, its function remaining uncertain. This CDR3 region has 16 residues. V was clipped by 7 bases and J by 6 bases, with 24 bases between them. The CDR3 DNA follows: TGCGCCAGCAACGAATACAAGGACGGAGGAAAAAAGACCCAGTACTTC. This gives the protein CASNEYKDGGKKTQYF.

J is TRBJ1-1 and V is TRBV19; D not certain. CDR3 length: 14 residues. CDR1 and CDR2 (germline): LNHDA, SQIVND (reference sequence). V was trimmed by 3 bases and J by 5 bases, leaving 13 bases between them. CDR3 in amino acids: CASSILMAGTEAFF. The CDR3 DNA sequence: TGTGCCAGTAGTATCTTAATGGCGGGGACTGAAGCTTTCTTT. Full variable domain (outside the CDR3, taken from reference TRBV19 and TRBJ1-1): DGGITQSPKYLFRKEGQNVTLSCEQNLNHDAMYWYRQDPGQGLRLIYYSQIVNDFQKGDIAEGYSVSREKKESFPLTVTSAQKNPTAFYLCASSILMAGTEAFFGQGTRLTVV.

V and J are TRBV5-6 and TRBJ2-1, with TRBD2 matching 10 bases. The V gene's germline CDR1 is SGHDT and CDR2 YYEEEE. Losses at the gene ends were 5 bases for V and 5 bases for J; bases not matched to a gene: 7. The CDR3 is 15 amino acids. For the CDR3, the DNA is TGTGCCAGCAGGTACCGAGGACTAGCGGACAATGAGCAGTTCTTC. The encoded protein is CASRYRGLADNEQFF.

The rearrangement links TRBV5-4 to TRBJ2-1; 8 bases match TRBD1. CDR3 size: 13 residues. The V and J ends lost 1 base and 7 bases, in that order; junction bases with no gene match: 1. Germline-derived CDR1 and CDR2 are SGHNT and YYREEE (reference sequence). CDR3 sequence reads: CASSLQGANEQFF. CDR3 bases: TGTGCCAGCAGCTTGCAGGGGGCGAATGAGCAGTTCTTC. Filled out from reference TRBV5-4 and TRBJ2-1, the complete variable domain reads ETGVTQSPTHLIKTRGQQVTLRCSSQSGHNTVSWYQQALGQGPQFIFQYYREEENGRGNFPPRFSGLQFPNYSSELNVNALELDDSALYLCASSLQGANEQFFGPGTRLTVL.